This T cell receptor beta chain was documented in a study of blood T cell repertoires in COVID-19. About the study: The origin of the acute and convalescent COVID-19 samples was the United States, Italy and Spain. The cDNA or gDNA used as material had been derived from T cells, B-cell-depleted T cells, or PBMCs.

The Seattle patients, enrolled during active infection, were followed longitudinally. As handled by the study authors: Amplifying reference gene primers gave estimates of nucleated cell counts. Libraries were prepared by immunoSEQ multiplex PCR; TCRdb keeps only in-frame clonotypes and omits some of them. V and J calls and clone size are given by that table; D and trimming were obtained from the DNA. The sample records 200,000 to 250,000 clones, 84% being singletons. Material: peripheral blood. This receptor was taken from a woman of 80 years or more with COVID-19, enrolled during active disease.

CDR3: CASSGARLAGIQYF. The DNA for the CDR3 is TGTGCCAGTAGTGGGGCTAGATTGGCCGGCATTCAGTACTTC. The chain joins TRBV19 to TRBJ2-4, with a weak D call TRBD1 (5 bases). Trimming removed 5 bases at V and 9 bases at J, with 17 bases between. Germline V gene data show CDR1 as LNHDA and CDR2 as SQIVND (reference sequence). CDR3 size: 14 residues.